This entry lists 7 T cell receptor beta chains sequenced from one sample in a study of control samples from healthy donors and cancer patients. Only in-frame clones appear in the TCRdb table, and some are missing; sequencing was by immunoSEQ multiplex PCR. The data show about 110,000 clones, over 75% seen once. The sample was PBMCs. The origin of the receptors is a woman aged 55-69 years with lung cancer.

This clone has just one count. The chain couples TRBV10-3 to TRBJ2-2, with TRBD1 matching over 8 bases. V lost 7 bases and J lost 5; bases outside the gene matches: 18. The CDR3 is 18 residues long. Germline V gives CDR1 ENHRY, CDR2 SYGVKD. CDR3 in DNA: TGTGCCATCAAACCTAGTTCCGGGCAGGGGGCGTGGACCGGGGAGCTGTTTTTT. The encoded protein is CAIKPSSGQGAWTGELFF.

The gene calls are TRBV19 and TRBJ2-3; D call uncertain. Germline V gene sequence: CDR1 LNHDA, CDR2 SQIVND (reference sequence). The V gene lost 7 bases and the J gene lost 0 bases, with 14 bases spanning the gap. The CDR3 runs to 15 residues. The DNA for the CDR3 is TGTGCCAGTAATGTTCAGCTTACTAGCACAGATACGCAGTATTTT. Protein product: CASNVQLTSTDTQYF.

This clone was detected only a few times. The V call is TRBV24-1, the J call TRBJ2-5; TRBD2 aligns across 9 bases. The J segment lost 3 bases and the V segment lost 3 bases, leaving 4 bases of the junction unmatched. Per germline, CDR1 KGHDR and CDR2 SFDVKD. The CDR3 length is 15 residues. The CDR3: CATSDSLAGKETQYF. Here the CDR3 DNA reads TGTGCCACCAGTGATAGTCTAGCGGGGAAAGAGACCCAGTACTTC.

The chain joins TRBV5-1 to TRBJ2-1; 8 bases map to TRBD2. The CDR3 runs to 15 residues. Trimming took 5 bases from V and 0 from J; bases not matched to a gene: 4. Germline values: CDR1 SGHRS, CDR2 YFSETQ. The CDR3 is CASSLAGSSYNEQFF. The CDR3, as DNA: TGCGCCAGCAGTTTAGCGGGGAGCTCCTACAATGAGCAGTTCTTC.

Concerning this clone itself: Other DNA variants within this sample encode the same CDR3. CDR3 nucleotide sequence: TGTGCCAGCAGTGAACAGGGGTTGAACACTGAAGCTTTCTTT. Its translation is CASSEQGLNTEAFF. This chain uses TRBV6-1 with TRBJ1-1; D is possibly TRBD1 (6 bases). Trimming took off 2 bases at V and 0 bases at J, with 7 bases between the two ends. CDR1 MNHNS and CDR2 SASEGT come from the germline V gene. The CDR3 loop spans 14 amino acids.

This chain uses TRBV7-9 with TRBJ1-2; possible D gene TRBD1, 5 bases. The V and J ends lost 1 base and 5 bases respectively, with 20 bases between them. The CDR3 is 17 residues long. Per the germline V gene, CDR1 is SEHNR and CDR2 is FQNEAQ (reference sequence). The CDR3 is CASSLDYSRELGYGYTF. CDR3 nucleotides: TGTGCCAGCAGCTTAGACTATTCCAGGGAATTGGGTTATGGCTACACCTTC. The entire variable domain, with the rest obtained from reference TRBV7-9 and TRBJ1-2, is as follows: DTGVSQNPRHKITKRGQNVTFRCDPISEHNRLYWYRQTLGQGPEFLTYFQNEAQLEKSRLLSDRFSAERPKGSFSTLEIQRTEQGDSAMYLCASSLDYSRELGYGYTFGSGTRLTVV.

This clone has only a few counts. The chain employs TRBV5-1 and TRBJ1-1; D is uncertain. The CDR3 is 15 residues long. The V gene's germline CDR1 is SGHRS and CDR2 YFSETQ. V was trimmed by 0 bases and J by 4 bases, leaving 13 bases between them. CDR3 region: CASSLEPGVSTEAFF. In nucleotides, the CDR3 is TGCGCCAGCAGCTTGGAACCCGGGGTTTCCACTGAAGCTTTCTTT.